The rows below give T cell receptor beta chains drawn from one sample of a study of shared clonotypes between healthy human individuals. The protocol was immunoSEQ multiplex PCR, while the TCRdb copy is restricted to in-frame clones and leaves out a portion. The profile shows about 2.5 million clones, 85% to 95% of them singletons. The sample taken for sequencing was naive CD4+ T cells from PBMCs. These receptor sequences come from a man between 18 and 35 years old in good health. Some clones in this sample may be carry-over from other donors' samples. Both conserved end residues are part of each CDR3. Each record gives: V gene, D gene, J gene, CDR3 DNA, CDR3 protein. A D gene is named only where the DNA matches it firmly.

>TRBV6-1|.|TRBJ1-2
TGTGCCAGCAGTGAAGCGAACTATGGCTACACCTTC
CASSEANYGYTF
>TRBV9|.|TRBJ2-3
TGTGCCAGCAGCCCCGACAGCACTCGATTTGGTACGCAGTATTTT
CASSPDSTRFGTQYF
>TRBV5-1|.|TRBJ2-7
TGCGCCAGCAGCGCCCGACAGCCAGGCTACGAGCAGTACTTC
CASSARQPGYEQYF
>TRBV10-2|TRBD2|TRBJ2-3
TGCGCCAGTGCCGGACTAGCGGGGGCAGGAGATACGCAGTATTTT
CASAGLAGAGDTQYF
>TRBV5-1|TRBD1|TRBJ1-1
TGCGCCAGCAGCCTCGGACAGGCCCTGGACACTGAAGCTTTCTTT
CASSLGQALDTEAFF
>TRBV6-5|TRBD2|TRBJ2-7
TGTGCCAGCAGAAGACTAGCGGGAGCTCACGAGCAGTACTTC
CASRRLAGAHEQYF
>TRBV7-9|.|TRBJ2-1
TGTGCCAGCAGCTTAGCGCAAGGGGAGGCAAAGCAGTTCTTC
CASSLAQGEAKQFF
>TRBV12-5|.|TRBJ1-1
TGTGCTAGTGGTGAGGGCGGTTTGAGCACTGAAGCTTTCTTT
CASGEGGLSTEAFF
>TRBV28|.|TRBJ1-3
TGTGCCAGCAGGATCCAGGGGACCTCTGGAAACACCATATATTTT
CASRIQGTSGNTIYF
>TRBV29-1|.|TRBJ2-3
TGCAGCGCTCGCGGAGATACGCAGTATTTT
CSARGDTQYF
>TRBV5-1|.|TRBJ2-1
TGCGCCAGCAGCCCCGGGCCTTACAATGAGCAGTTCTTC
CASSPGPYNEQFF
>TRBV5-1|.|TRBJ2-3
TGCGCCAGCAGCTTGGGCCCGGGGGCGGGGGCTACAGATACGCAGTATTTT
CASSLGPGAGATDTQYF